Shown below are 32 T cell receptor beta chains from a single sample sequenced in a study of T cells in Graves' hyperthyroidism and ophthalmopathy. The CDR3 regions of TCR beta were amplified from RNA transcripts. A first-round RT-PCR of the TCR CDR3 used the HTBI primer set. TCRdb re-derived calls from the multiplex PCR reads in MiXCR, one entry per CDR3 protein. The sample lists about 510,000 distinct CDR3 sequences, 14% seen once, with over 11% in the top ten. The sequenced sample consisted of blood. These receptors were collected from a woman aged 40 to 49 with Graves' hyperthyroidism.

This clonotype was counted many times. The chain's CDR3 is CASGGDRVSNEQFF. CDR3 DNA sequence: TGTGCCAGCGGAGGGGACAGGGTTTCAAATGAGCAGTTCTTC. The V and J genes are TRBV2 and TRBJ2-1; 9 bases agree with TRBD1. The V segment lost 8 bases and the J segment 7 bases; nucleotides outside the gene matches: 9. The germline gives CDR1 SNHLY, CDR2 FYNNEI. This CDR3 is 14 amino acids long.

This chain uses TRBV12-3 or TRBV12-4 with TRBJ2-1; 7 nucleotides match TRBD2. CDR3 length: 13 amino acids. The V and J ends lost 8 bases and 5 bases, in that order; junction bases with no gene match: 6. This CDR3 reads CASHLAEHNEQFF. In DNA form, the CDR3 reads TGTGCCAGCCATCTAGCGGAACACAATGAGCAGTTCTTC.

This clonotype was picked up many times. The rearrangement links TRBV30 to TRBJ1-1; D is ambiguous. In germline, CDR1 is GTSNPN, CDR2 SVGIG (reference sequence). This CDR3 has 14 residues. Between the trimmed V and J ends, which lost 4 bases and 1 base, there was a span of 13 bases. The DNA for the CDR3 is TGTGCCTGGAAAGCTTGGGTTACGAACACTGAAGCTTTCTTT. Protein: CAWKAWVTNTEAFF. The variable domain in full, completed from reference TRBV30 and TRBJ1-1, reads SQTIHQWPATLVQPVGSPLSLECTVEGTSNPNLYWYRQAAGRGLQLLFYSVGIGQISSEVPQNLSASRPQDRQFILSSKKLLLSDSGFYLCAWKAWVTNTEAFFGQGTRLTVV.

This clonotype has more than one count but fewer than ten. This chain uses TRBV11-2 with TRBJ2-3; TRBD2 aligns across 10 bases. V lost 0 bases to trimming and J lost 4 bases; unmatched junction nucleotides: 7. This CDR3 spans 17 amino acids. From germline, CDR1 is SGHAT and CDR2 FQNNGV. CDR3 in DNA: TGTGCCAGCAGCTTAGATGATCTAGCGGGAGTTGCAGATACGCAGTATTTT. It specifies CASSLDDLAGVADTQYF.

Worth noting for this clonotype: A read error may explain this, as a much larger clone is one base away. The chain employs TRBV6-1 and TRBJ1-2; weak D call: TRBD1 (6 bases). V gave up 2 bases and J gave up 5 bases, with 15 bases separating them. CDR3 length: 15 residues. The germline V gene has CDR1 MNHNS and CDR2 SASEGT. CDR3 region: CASSELPDRFYGYTF. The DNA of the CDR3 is TGTGCCAGCAGTGAACTCCCAGACAGGTTTTATGGCTACACCTTC.

The CDR3 loop is CSARSSYSASYEQYF. The DNA of the CDR3 is TGCAGTGCTAGATCGTCCTACTCAGCGTCCTACGAGCAGTACTTC. The gene calls are TRBV20-1 and TRBJ2-7; D gene unclear. Per germline, CDR1 DFQATT and CDR2 SNEGSKA (reference sequence). Trimming removed 2 bases at V and 1 base at J, with 15 bases between. This CDR3 spans 15 amino acids.

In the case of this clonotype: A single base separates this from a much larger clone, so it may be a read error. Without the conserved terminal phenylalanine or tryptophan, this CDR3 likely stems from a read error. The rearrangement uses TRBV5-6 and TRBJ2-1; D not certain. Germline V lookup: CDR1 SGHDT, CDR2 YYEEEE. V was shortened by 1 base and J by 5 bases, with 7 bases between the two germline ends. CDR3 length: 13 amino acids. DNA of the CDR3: TGTGCCAGCAGCTTGTCTTACGACAATGAGCAGTTCATC. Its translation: CASSLSYDNEQFI.

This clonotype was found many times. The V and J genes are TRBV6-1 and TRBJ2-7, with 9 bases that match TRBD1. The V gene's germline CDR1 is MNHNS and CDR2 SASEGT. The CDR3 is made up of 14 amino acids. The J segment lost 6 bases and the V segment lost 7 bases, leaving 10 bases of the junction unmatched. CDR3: CASTGDRVIREQYF. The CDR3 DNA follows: TGTGCCAGCACCGGGGACAGGGTAATTCGCGAGCAGTACTTC.

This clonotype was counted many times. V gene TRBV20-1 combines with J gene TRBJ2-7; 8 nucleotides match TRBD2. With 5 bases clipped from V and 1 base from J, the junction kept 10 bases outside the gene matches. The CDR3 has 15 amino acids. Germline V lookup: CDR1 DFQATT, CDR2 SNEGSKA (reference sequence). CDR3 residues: CSAAYRGGRSYEQYF. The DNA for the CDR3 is TGCAGTGCTGCCTATCGGGGGGGAAGGTCCTACGAGCAGTACTTC.

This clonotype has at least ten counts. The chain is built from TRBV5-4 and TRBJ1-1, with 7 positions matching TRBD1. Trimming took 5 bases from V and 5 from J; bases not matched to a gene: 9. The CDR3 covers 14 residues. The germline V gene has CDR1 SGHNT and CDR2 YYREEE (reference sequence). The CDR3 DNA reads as TGTGCCAGCAGTCCCGACAGGGTCGGTACTGAAGCTTTCTTT. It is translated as CASSPDRVGTEAFF.

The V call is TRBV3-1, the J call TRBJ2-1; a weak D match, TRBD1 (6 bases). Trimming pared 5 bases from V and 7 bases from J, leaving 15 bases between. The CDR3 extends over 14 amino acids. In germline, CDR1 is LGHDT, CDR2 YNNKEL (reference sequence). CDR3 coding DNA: TGTGCCAGCAGCAAGGGCCCAGGGGCGAATGAGCAGTTCTTC. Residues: CASSKGPGANEQFF.

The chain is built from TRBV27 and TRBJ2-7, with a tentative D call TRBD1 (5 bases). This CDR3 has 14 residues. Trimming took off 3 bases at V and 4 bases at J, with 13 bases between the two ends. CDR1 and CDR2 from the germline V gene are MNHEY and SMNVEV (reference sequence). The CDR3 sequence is CASSLLGDQYEQYF. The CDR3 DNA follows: TGTGCCAGCAGTTTGTTAGGGGATCAATACGAGCAGTACTTC.

CDR3 protein: CATSEPGPMTYNEQFF. DNA for the CDR3: TGTGCCACCAGTGAACCGGGGCCGATGACCTACAATGAGCAGTTCTTC. This rearrangement joins TRBV24-1 to TRBJ2-1; possibly TRBD1 or TRBD2 for D (5 bases each). The germline V and J ends were trimmed by 4 bases and 2 bases, with 14 bases remaining between them. Looked up from germline, CDR1 is KGHDR and CDR2 is SFDVKD. The CDR3 runs to 16 residues.

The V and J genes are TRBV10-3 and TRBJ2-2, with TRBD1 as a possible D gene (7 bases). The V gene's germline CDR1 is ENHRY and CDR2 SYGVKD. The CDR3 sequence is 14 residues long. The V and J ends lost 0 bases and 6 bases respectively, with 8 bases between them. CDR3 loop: CAISESRGAGELFF. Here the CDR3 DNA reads TGTGCCATCAGTGAGTCCAGGGGGGCCGGGGAGCTGTTTTTT.

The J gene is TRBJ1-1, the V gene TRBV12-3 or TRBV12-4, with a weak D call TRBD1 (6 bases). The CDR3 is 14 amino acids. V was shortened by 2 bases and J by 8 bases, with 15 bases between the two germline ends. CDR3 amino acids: CASSLRGPSLEAFF. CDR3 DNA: TGTGCCAGCAGTTTACGGGGGCCGTCCCTCGAAGCTTTCTTT.

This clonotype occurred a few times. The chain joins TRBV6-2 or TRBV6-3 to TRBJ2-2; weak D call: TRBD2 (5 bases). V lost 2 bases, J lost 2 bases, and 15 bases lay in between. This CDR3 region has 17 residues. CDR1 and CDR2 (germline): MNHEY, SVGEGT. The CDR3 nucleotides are TGTGCCAGCAGTTACCCCCTTAGGACTCTAAACACCGGGGAGCTGTTTTTT. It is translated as CASSYPLRTLNTGELFF.

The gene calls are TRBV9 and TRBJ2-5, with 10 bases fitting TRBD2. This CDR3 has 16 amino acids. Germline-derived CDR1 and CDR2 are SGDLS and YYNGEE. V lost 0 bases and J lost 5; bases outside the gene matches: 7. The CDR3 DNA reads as TGTGCCAGCAGCGTAGGGCTAGCGGGAGAGGAGGAGACCCAGTACTTC. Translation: CASSVGLAGEEETQYF.

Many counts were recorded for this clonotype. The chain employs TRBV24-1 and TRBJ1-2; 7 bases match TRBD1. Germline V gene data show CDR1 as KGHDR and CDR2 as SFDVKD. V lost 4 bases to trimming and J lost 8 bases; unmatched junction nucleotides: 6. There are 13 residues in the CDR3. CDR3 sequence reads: CATSDDRVSGYTF. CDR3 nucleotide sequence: TGTGCCACCAGTGACGACAGGGTCAGCGGCTACACCTTC.

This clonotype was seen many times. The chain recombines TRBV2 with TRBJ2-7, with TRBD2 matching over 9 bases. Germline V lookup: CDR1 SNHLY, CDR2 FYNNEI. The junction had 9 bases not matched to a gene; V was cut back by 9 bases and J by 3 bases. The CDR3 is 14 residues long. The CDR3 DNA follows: TGTGCCAGTCTCAGCGGGAGGAAAAACTACGAGCAGTACTTC. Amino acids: CASLSGRKNYEQYF. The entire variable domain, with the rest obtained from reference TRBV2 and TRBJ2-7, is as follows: EPEVTQTPSHQVTQMGQEVILRCVPISNHLYFYWYRQILGQKVEFLVSFYNNEISEKSEIFDDQFSVERPDGSNFTLKIRSTKLEDSAMYFCASLSGRKNYEQYFGPGTRLTVT.

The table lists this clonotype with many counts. CDR3 in amino acids: CASSPLGGTGGEAFF. CDR3 DNA sequence: TGTGCCAGCTCACCACTGGGCGGGACAGGGGGCGAAGCTTTCTTT. V and J are TRBV18 and TRBJ1-1; 12 bases are shared with TRBD1. V shed 1 base, J shed 8 bases, and the junction held 5 bases outside the gene matches. CDR3 length: 15 residues. CDR1 is KGHSH and CDR2 is LQKENI in the germline V gene.

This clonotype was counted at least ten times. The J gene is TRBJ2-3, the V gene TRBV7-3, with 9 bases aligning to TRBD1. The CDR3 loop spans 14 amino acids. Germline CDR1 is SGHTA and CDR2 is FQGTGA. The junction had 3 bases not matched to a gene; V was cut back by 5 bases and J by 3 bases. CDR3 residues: CASSQTGGTDTQYF. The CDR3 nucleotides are TGTGCCAGCAGCCAGACAGGGGGGACAGATACGCAGTATTTT.

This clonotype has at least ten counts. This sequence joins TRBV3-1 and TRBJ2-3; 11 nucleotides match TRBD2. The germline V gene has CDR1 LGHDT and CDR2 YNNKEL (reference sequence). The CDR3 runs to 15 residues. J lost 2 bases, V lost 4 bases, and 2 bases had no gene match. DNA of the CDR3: TGTGCCAGCAGCCCGGGACTAGCGGCCACAGATACGCAGTATTTT. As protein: CASSPGLAATDTQYF.

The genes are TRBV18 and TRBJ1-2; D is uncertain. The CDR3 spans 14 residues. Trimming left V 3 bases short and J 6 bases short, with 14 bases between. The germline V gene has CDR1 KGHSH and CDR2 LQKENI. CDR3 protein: CASSPLQEADGYTF. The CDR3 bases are TGTGCCAGCTCACCCCTTCAGGAGGCGGATGGCTACACCTTC.

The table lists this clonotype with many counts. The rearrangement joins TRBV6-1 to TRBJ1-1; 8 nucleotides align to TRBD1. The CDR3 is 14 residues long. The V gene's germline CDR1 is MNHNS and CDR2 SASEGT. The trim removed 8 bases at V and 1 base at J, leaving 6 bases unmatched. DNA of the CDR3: TGTGCCAGCGGGGGGGGACAGGCGAACACTGAAGCTTTCTTT. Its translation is CASGGGQANTEAFF.

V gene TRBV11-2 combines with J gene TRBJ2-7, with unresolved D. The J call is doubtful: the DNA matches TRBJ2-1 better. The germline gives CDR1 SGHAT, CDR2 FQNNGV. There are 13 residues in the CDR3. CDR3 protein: CASSLDNIYEQFF. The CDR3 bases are TGTGCCAGCAGCTTAGATAATATCTACGAGCAGTTCTTC.

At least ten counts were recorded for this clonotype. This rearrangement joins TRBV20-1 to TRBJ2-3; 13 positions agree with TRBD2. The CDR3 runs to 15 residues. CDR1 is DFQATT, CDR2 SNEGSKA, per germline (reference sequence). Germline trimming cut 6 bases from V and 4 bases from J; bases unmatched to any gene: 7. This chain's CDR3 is CSAMGLAGMADTQYF. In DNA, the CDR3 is TGCAGTGCGATGGGACTAGCGGGAATGGCAGATACGCAGTATTTT.

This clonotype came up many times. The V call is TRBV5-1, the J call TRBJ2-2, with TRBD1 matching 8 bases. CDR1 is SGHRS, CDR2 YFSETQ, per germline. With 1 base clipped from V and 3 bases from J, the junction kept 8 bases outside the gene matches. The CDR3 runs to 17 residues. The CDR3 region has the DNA TGCGCCAGCAGCTTGCCACCGGGACAGGTAGACACCGGGGAGCTGTTTTTT. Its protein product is CASSLPPGQVDTGELFF. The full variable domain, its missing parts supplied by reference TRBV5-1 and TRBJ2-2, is KAGVTQTPRYLIKTRGQQVTLSCSPISGHRSVSWYQQTPGQGLQFLFEYFSETQRNKGNFPGRFSGRQFSNSRSEMNVSTLELGDSALYLCASSLPPGQVDTGELFFGEGSRLTVL.

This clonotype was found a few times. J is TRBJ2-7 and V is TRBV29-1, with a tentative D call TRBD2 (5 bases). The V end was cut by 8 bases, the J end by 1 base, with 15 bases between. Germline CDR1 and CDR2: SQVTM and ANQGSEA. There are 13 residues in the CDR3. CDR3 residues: CSFLPSGSYEQYF. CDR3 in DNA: TGCAGCTTTCTTCCCAGCGGTTCCTACGAGCAGTACTTC.

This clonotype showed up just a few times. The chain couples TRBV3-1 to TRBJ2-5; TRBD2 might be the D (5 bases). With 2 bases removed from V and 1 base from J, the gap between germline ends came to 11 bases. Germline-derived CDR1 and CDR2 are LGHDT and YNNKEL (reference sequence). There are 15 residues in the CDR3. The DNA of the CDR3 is TGTGCCAGCAGCCAACCCCGCGGGTTCCAAGAGACCCAGTACTTC. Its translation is CASSQPRGFQETQYF.

CDR3 DNA: TGTGCCAGCGGGACAGCGGGAGGCCTCACAGATACGCAGTATTTT. Its protein is CASGTAGGLTDTQYF. This chain joins TRBV6-1 and TRBJ2-3; 9 bases align to TRBD2. With 8 bases clipped from V and 2 bases from J, the junction kept 8 bases outside the gene matches. Germline V gives CDR1 MNHNS, CDR2 SASEGT. The CDR3 sequence is 15 residues long.

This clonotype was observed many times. The CDR3 DNA reads as TGTGCCAGCAGCTTGGGCGGGTGGCACACCGGGGAGCTGTTTTTT. It specifies CASSLGGWHTGELFF. The V and J genes are TRBV11-2 and TRBJ2-2, with D perhaps TRBD2 (5 bases). CDR1 is SGHAT, CDR2 FQNNGV, per germline. V was shortened by 3 bases and J by 3 bases, with 11 bases between the two germline ends. The CDR3 spans 15 residues.

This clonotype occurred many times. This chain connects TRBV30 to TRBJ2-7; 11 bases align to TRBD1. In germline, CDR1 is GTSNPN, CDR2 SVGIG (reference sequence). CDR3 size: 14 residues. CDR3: CASEGTGGSYEQYF. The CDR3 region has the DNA TGTGCTTCGGAGGGGACAGGGGGCTCCTACGAGCAGTACTTC.